This T cell receptor beta chain came from a study of T cell changes during pregnancy in multiple sclerosis. Assay used: immunoSEQ multiplex PCR; TCRdb lists only in-frame clones, some missing. The sample holds some 33,000 clones; about 88% are singletons and the top ten take 11%. Trimming removed 3 bases from V and 2 bases from J; junction bases left unmatched: 13. Germline CDR1 reads LNHDA; CDR2 reads SQIVND (reference sequence). CDR3 length: 18 amino acids. This chain connects TRBV19 to TRBJ2-1, with TRBD2 matching 7 bases. Sequenced material: CD8+ T cells from peripheral blood mononuclear cells, taken in the third trimester of pregnancy. This TCR was recovered from a female donor with multiple sclerosis, enrolled in a pregnancy study. The CDR3 region has the DNA TGTGCCAGTAGTATTCCCCAAAGGCGGGAGCGCACCTACAATGAGCAGTTCTTC. Amino acid sequence: CASSIPQRRERTYNEQFF.